Ten or more counts support the clone carrying this T cell receptor beta chain. What it recognizes is unknown. The sample belongs to a study of early T cells in non-severe SARS-CoV-2 infection. Study-level results: Matching results from VDJdb favored anti-spike CD8 responses, leaving private and CD4 specificities undetected.

The CDR3 is 12 residues long. From germline, CDR1 is DFQATT and CDR2 SNEGSKA (reference sequence). V was cut by 6 bases and J by 2 bases, with 11 bases left in between. TCRdb independently ran MiXCR on the 5' RACE reads; one entry per CDR3 protein. Of tens of thousands of distinct CDR3 sequences listed, 10% were seen once; the top ten hold about 8.2%. The input for sequencing was whole blood, taken at baseline. The clonotype originates from an adult who was a healthcare worker with PCR-confirmed SARS-CoV-2 infection or an uninfected control (not recorded which). V gene TRBV20-1 combines with J gene TRBJ2-7, with a weak D call TRBD2 (6 bases). The CDR3 coding sequence is TGCAGTGCATCGGAGGGCGCCTACGAGCAGTACTTC. Its protein product is CSASEGAYEQYF.